This T cell receptor (beta chain) derives from a study of blood T cell repertoires in COVID-19. Whole-study context: In each case, the material was cDNA or gDNA derived from T cells, B-cell-depleted T cells, or PBMCs.

Assay: immunoSEQ multiplex PCR; the TCRdb copy retains only in-frame clones and omits some. The sample records 200,000 to 250,000 clones, roughly 85% being singletons. For recovered donors of Cohort 3, there were two negative PCRs, clearance, or symptom resolution. This CDR3 has 15 amino acids. Germline V gives CDR1 SGHTA, CDR2 FQGTGA. With 5 bases clipped from V and 8 bases from J, the junction kept 12 bases outside the gene matches. The receptor was isolated from a man aged 30 to 39 who had recovered from COVID-19. The sequenced sample was PBMCs or T cells enriched from blood (not recorded which). The chain uses TRBV7-3 and TRBJ2-1; 7 nucleotides match TRBD1. The CDR3 loop is CASSTQGQMIHEQFF. In DNA, the CDR3 is TGTGCCAGCAGCACCCAGGGACAGATGATCCATGAGCAGTTCTTC. The variable domain in full, completed from reference TRBV7-3 and TRBJ2-1, reads GAGVSQTPSNKVTEKGKYVELRCDPISGHTALYWYRQSLGQGPEFLIYFQGTGAADDSGLPNDRFFAVRPEGSVSTLKIQRTERGDSAVYLCASSTQGQMIHEQFFGPGTRLTVL.